This T cell receptor beta chain was retrieved from a study of T cell repertoires in cytomegalovirus infection. The table lists this clonotype with a few counts. MiXCR, run by TCRdb on the reads, gives a single entry per CDR3 protein. The sample has more than 85,000 distinct CDR3 sequences, approximately 15% seen once. This CDR3 is 12 amino acids long. CDR1 and CDR2 from the germline V gene are DFQATT and SNEGSKA (reference sequence). Trimming took off 6 bases at V and 4 bases at J, with 10 bases between the two ends. This TCR came from a human donor in good health (CMV status not recorded). Some clones in this sample may be carry-over from other donors' samples. The chain is built from TRBV20-1 and TRBJ1-5, with no clear D. The sequenced material came from PBMCs. CDR3 in amino acids: CSAVDGNQPQHF. CDR3 coding DNA: TGCAGTGCCGTGGACGGAAATCAGCCCCAGCATTTT.